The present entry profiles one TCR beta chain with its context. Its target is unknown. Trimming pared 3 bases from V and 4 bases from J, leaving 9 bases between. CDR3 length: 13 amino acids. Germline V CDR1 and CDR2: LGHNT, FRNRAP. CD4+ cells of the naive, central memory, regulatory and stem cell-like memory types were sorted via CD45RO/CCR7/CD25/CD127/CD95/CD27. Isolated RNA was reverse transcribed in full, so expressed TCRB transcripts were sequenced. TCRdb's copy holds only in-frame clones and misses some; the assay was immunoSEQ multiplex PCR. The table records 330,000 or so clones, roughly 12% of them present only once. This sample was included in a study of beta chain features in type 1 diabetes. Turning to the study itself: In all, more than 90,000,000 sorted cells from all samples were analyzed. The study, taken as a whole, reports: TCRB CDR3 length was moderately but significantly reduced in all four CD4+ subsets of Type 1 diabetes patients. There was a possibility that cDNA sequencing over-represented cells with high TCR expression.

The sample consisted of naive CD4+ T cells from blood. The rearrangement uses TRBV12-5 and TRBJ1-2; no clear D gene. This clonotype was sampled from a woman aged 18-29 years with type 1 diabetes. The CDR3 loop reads CASGFASGYGYTF. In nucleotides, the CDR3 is TGTGCTAGTGGTTTTGCTTCCGGCTATGGCTACACCTTC.